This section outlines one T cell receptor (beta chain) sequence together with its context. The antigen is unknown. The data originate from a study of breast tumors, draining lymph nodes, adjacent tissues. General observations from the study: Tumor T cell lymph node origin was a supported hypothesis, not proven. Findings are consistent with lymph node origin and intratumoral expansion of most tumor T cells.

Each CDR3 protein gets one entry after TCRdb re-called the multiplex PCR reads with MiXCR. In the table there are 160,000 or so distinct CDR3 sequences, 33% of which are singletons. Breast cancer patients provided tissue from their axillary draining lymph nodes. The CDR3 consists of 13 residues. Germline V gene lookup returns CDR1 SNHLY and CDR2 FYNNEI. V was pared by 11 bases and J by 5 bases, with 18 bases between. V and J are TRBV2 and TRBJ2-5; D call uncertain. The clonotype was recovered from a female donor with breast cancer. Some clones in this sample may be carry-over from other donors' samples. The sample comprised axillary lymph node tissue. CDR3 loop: CAQSARNKETQYF. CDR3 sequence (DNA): TGTGCCCAATCCGCCCGAAACAAGGAGACCCAGTACTTC.